This is a list of T cell receptor beta chains from one sample in a study of blood T cell repertoires in COVID-19. Libraries were prepared by immunoSEQ multiplex PCR; TCRdb keeps only in-frame clonotypes and omits some of them. Among 200,000 to 250,000 clones listed, about 88% were seen once. Sequencing was done on a sample of peripheral blood. The receptors come from a man in his 70s with acute or convalescent COVID-19. Both conserved end residues are part of each CDR3. A D gene is named only where the DNA matches it firmly. A clone size is listed for some rows: how often the clone was seen (once, few, many), or a class if it is expanded.

>TRBV6-2/TRBV6-3|-|-|TRBJ2-2
CASSYDGSGLTANTGELFF
TGTGCCAGCAGTTACGACGGGAGTGGCTTGACAGCGAACACCGGGGAGCTGTTTTTT
>TRBV5-6|-|TRBD2|TRBJ2-1
CASSFLAGGTNEQFF
TGTGCCAGCAGCTTTCTAGCGGGAGGAACTAATGAGCAGTTCTTC
>TRBV6-6|once|-|TRBJ2-7
CASSYSDQGGYEQYF
TGTGCCAGCAGTTACTCAGACCAGGGCGGCTACGAGCAGTACTTC
>TRBV29-1|-|-|TRBJ1-4
CSVRDTPSEKLFF
TGCAGCGTTCGGGACACACCGAGTGAAAAACTGTTTTTT
>TRBV5-1|-|TRBD2|TRBJ2-1
CASRGASGMGEQFF
TGCGCCAGCAGAGGGGCTAGCGGGATGGGGGAGCAGTTCTTC
>TRBV28|-|TRBD2|TRBJ2-1
CASRRGERYNEQFF
TGTGCCAGCAGACGGGGGGAGAGGTACAATGAGCAGTTCTTC
>TRBV19|-|-|TRBJ1-2
CASSNQGQLANYGYTF
TGTGCCAGTAGTAATCAAGGACAGCTAGCTAACTATGGCTACACCTTC
>TRBV7-3|once|-|TRBJ2-2
CASRREANTGELFF
TGTGCCAGCAGACGGGAAGCCAACACCGGGGAGCTGTTTTTT
>TRBV24-1|-|TRBD1|TRBJ2-7
CATAQGNGDEQYF
TGTGCCACCGCACAGGGGAATGGGGACGAGCAGTACTTC
>TRBV5-6|-|TRBD1|TRBJ2-7
CASSSDRAYEQYF
TGTGCCAGCAGCTCTGACAGGGCCTACGAGCAGTACTTC
>TRBV19|-|-|TRBJ1-5
CASSIETTGNQPQHF
TGTGCCAGTAGTATAGAGACGACTGGAAATCAGCCCCAGCATTTT
>TRBV27|-|-|TRBJ1-1
CASSLRGSAEAFF
TGTGCCAGCAGTTTGAGAGGGTCGGCTGAAGCTTTCTTT
>TRBV5-6|-|TRBD2|TRBJ2-5
CASTPDPSGRVGPQETQYF
TGTGCCAGCACCCCGGACCCCAGCGGGAGAGTGGGACCCCAAGAGACCCAGTACTTC
>TRBV7-9|-|-|TRBJ1-1
CASSNTPGLMNTEAFF
TGTGCCAGCAGCAATACTCCCGGGTTAATGAACACTGAAGCTTTCTTT
>TRBV2|-|TRBD2|TRBJ2-7
CASRISGTPSYEQYF
TGTGCCAGCAGGATTAGCGGGACCCCCTCCTACGAGCAGTACTTC
>TRBV7-2|-|TRBD2|TRBJ2-7
CASSQEGTSGTGEQYF
TGTGCCAGCAGCCAAGAGGGGACTAGCGGGACGGGGGAGCAGTACTTC
>TRBV30|-|-|TRBJ1-2
CAWSLIQGPDGYTF
TGTGCCTGGAGTTTGATCCAGGGGCCGGATGGCTACACCTTC
>TRBV7-3|once|-|TRBJ2-1
CASSSDLADNEQFF
TGTGCCAGCAGCTCCGACTTAGCGGACAATGAGCAGTTCTTC
>TRBV6-2/TRBV6-3|-|-|TRBJ1-5
CASSYSSYGNQPQHF
TGTGCCAGCAGTTACTCGAGTTATGGCAATCAGCCCCAGCATTTT
>TRBV6-5|-|-|TRBJ2-5
CASRRQGSEETQYF
TGTGCCAGCAGGCGCCAGGGCTCCGAAGAGACCCAGTACTTC
>TRBV6-5|-|-|TRBJ1-1
CASTFGGRNTEAFF
TGTGCCAGCACCTTTGGAGGGCGAAACACTGAAGCTTTCTTT
>TRBV7-9|-|TRBD2|TRBJ2-1
CASSLSGAGAFYEQFF
TGTGCCAGCAGCTTATCCGGAGCGGGAGCGTTCTATGAGCAGTTCTTC
>TRBV6-5|-|TRBD2|TRBJ2-2
CASRSGRADTGELFF
TGTGCCAGCAGAAGTGGGAGGGCCGACACCGGGGAGCTGTTTTTT
>TRBV6-5|-|TRBD2|TRBJ2-3
CASRLAGAKDTQYF
TGTGCCAGCCGACTAGCGGGAGCCAAAGATACGCAGTATTTT
>TRBV6-5|-|-|TRBJ2-7
CASSRDRLDEQYF
TGTGCCAGCTCGCGGGACCGCCTAGACGAGCAGTACTTC
>TRBV18|-|-|TRBJ1-1
CASSPPIAGMNTEAFF
TGTGCCAGCTCACCACCTATCGCAGGGATGAACACTGAAGCTTTCTTT
>TRBV5-1|-|TRBD2|TRBJ2-7
CASSLGGTSGSGEQYF
TGCGCCAGCAGCTTGGGTGGGACTAGCGGGAGCGGCGAGCAGTACTTC
>TRBV7-2|-|TRBD1|TRBJ1-1
CASSLAGDRGLSEAFF
TGTGCCAGCAGCTTAGCGGGGGACAGGGGACTCTCTGAAGCTTTCTTT
>TRBV24-1|-|TRBD2|TRBJ2-2
CATSPSGRAWTGELFF
TGTGCCACCAGTCCTAGCGGGAGGGCCTGGACCGGGGAGCTGTTTTTT
>TRBV5-4|-|-|TRBJ2-1
CASSHQVGEQFF
TGTGCCAGCAGTCACCAGGTGGGTGAGCAGTTCTTC
>TRBV15|-|TRBD1|TRBJ1-5
CATSGGRQGWGNQPQHF
TGTGCCACCAGCGGAGGTCGACAGGGTTGGGGCAATCAGCCCCAGCATTTT